Detailed here is one TCR beta chain. Its antigen is currently unknown. This sample was taken from a study of shared clonotypes between healthy human individuals. Study-wide results and caveats: Shared across four donors were about 4.6% of the naive CD4 clonotypes.

The naive CD8 population came from CD45RO-negative cells selected for CCR7, without terminally differentiated effector memory CD45RA+ cells. The data were produced by immunoSEQ multiplex PCR, yet TCRdb's version contains in-frame clones alone and is incomplete. The table records some 2.1 million clones, 93% of them present only once. This sequence was found in a man in his late teens or twenties in good health. Some clones in this sample may be carry-over from other donors' samples. Sequencing was performed on naive CD8+ T cells from PBMCs.

This chain's CDR3 is CASSLSPTGELFF. CDR3 nucleotides: TGTGCCAGCAGCCTAAGCCCCACCGGGGAGCTGTTTTTT. The chain carries TRBV7-3 and TRBJ2-2; D remains unclear. The V and J ends lost 5 bases and 4 bases respectively, with 8 bases between them. CDR1 SGHTA and CDR2 FQGTGA come from the germline V gene. The CDR3 covers 13 residues.